The rows below give T cell receptor beta chains drawn from one sample of a study of T-cell reconstitution after alpha-beta-depleted transplantation in children. TCRdb recomputed calls from the PCR reads with MiXCR, one row per CDR3 protein. The sample consists of some 290,000 distinct CDR3 sequences, over 8% of them appearing once. The source was PBMCs from the stem cell graft donor, collected from the stem cell graft. All receptors come from a human donor who donated a stem cell graft to a child with SCID. Both conserved end residues are part of each CDR3. A D gene is named only where the DNA matches it firmly. Clone size is shown for a subset of rows, as once, few, many or a class of expanded clone.

>few|TRBJ1-1|TRBV6-1|TRBD1
TGTGCCAGCAGTCGACAGGGGAGGAACACTGAAGCTTTCTTT
CASSRQGRNTEAFF
>many|TRBJ2-1|TRBV7-7|-
TGTGCCAGCAGCTTGGGAGCCTACAATGAGCAGTTCTTC
CASSLGAYNEQFF
>few|TRBJ2-2|TRBV5-1|TRBD1
TGCGCCAGCAGCTTGAACAGGGGGCTCGGGGAGCTGTTTTTT
CASSLNRGLGELFF
>-|TRBJ2-4|TRBV7-9|-
TGTGCCAGCAGCCATTGGGGCAGGGACGGAAACATTCAGTACTTC
CASSHWGRDGNIQYF
>-|TRBJ1-6|TRBV6-2/TRBV6-3|TRBD1
TGTGCCAGCAACCAACCGACAGGGACCCTCCACTTT
CASNQPTGTLHF
>many|TRBJ1-4|TRBV7-9|-
TGTGCCAGCAGCTTAGTCGGTGGGGTCGGAAAACTGTTTTTT
CASSLVGGVGKLFF
>few|TRBJ1-5|TRBV19|-
TGTGCCAGTAGTTCCGACAGCGTTCAGCCCCAGCATTTT
CASSSDSVQPQHF
>many|TRBJ2-1|TRBV7-6|-
TGTGCCAGCAGCTTATTTCTAGCCGCCAATGAGCAGTTCTTC
CASSLFLAANEQFF
>many|TRBJ2-5|TRBV2|-
TGTGCCAGCAGACCCGGGACCGCTCAAGAGACCCAGTACTTC
CASRPGTAQETQYF
>few|TRBJ2-7|TRBV14|-
TGTGCCAGCAGCCAATCCCGGGACGTTTATTCGGGATCCTACGAGCAGTACTTC
CASSQSRDVYSGSYEQYF
>few|TRBJ1-1|TRBV12-3/TRBV12-4|-
TGTGCCAGCAGCCAAGTCTCCAGGCGAAAGGGGAAATTTGAAGCTTTCTTT
CASSQVSRRKGKFEAFF
>few|TRBJ2-3|TRBV9|TRBD2
TGTGCCAGCAGCGTTAAGGGCGGGGGAACAGATACGCAGTATTTT
CASSVKGGGTDTQYF
>-|TRBJ2-1|TRBV7-8|TRBD2
TGTGCCAGCACCAAGAGCGGGGGAGACTACAATGAGCAGTTCTTC
CASTKSGGDYNEQFF
>-|TRBJ1-2|TRBV7-9|-
TGTGCCAGCAGCTTAAGCAGGGATGCCTATGGCTACACCTTC
CASSLSRDAYGYTF
>-|TRBJ2-1|TRBV10-3|TRBD1
TGTGCCATCACTACCGGGACAGTAGGAGAGCAGTTCTTC
CAITTGTVGEQFF
>-|TRBJ1-5|TRBV7-8|-
TGTGCCAGCAGCTTAGGCCCTGGGGCAGGCAATCAGCCCCAGCATTTT
CASSLGPGAGNQPQHF
>few|TRBJ2-1|TRBV5-1|TRBD2
TGCGCCAGCGCTTCTAGCGGGGTTACCTACAATGAGCAGTTCTTC
CASASSGVTYNEQFF
>-|TRBJ1-1|TRBV5-1|-
TGCGCCAGCAGCTTGGAGAAGGGTAGCGCTGAAGCTTTCTTT
CASSLEKGSAEAFF
>-|TRBJ2-1|TRBV7-9|-
TGTGCCAGCACCCGAGGACAGGAGCAGTTCTTC
CASTRGQEQFF
>-|TRBJ2-1|TRBV29-1|-
TGCAGCGTTGAAGATTCCAGAAGCTCCTACAATGAGCAGTTCTTC
CSVEDSRSSYNEQFF
>few|TRBJ2-2|TRBV6-1|TRBD1
TGTGCCAGCCAACCCTACCCGACAGGGGGCGGGGGGGAGCTGTTTTTT
CASQPYPTGGGGELFF